Sequencing of this T cell receptor beta chain was carried out in a study of beta chain features in type 1 diabetes. Findings of the study overall: In all four CD4+ subsets, TCRB CDR3 length was significantly, moderately reduced in type 1 diabetes. Patients' naive, central memory and regulatory TCRB repertoires appeared more alike than those of healthy donors.

Germline loops: CDR1 SGHAT, CDR2 FQNNGV. The CDR3 is made up of 16 amino acids. Unmatched junction bases numbered 10, after V lost 4 bases and J lost 2 bases. It was one heparinised blood draw, averaging roughly 120 mL, that each donor gave. Naive, central memory, regulatory and stem cell-like memory cells within the CD4+ compartment were sorted using CD45RO/CCR7/CD25/CD127/CD95/CD27. Since all of the isolated RNA was reverse transcribed, expressed TCRB transcripts were what got sequenced. Produced via immunoSEQ multiplex PCR; TCRdb's table is partial and in-frame only. The sample lists approximately 160,000 clones, 7.5% to 10% occurring once. This clone has more than one count but fewer than ten. Its antigen is undetermined.

The sample consisted of central memory CD4+ T cells from blood. This chain uses TRBV11-2 with TRBJ2-7, with 8 nucleotides matching TRBD1. The TCR originated in a man aged 18 to 30 in good health. The CDR3 sequence: CASSYHRGTGAYEQYF. The DNA of the CDR3 is TGTGCCAGCAGCTACCACAGGGGGACCGGGGCCTACGAGCAGTACTTC. Supplemented by reference TRBV11-2 and TRBJ2-7, the full variable domain reads EAGVAQSPRYKIIEKRQSVAFWCNPISGHATLYWYQQILGQGPKLLIQFQNNGVVDDSQLPKDRFSAERLKGVDSTLKIQPAKLEDSAVYLCASSYHRGTGAYEQYFGPGTRLTVT.